The source of this TCR beta chain is a study of long-term antiretroviral therapy in people with HIV (dated by TCRdb to between 2021 and 2023). Context from the whole study: The earliest samples were collected roughly a decade before the 2015 WHO recommendation for immediate ART, at a time when ART was usually postponed until CD4 counts fell. A retrospective serial study tested whether ART initiation and durable HIV suppression were associated with changes in peripheral blood TRB repertoire composition and diversity. A total of 192 cryopreserved PBMC samples were contributed to the cohort by 30 adults with confirmed HIV infection, with samples collected serially over a mean of approximately six years (range 1-12). About a third of the roughly 30 participants with HIV were female. Test extractions of a monoclonal T-cell line alongside fewer than 40 polyclonal samples showed no cross-contamination during QIAcube processing.

Participants were included only if at least one PBMC sample before ART initiation and at least two post-ART samples were available. Every participant with HIV received treatment in the United States of America. Before DNA extraction, cryopreserved samples of about 0.95-11 million PBMC were thawed and then washed. At the time of the earliest PBMC sample, participants with HIV were aged between roughly 23 and 60 years. Per participant, PBMC samples came from 1-4 timepoints prior to ART initiation and 2-8 timepoints following ART initiation, for a median of 7 samples. For every participant, serial HIV viral load, CD4+ T-cell count, ART history and demographic data were obtained. Genomic DNA was extracted from unsorted PBMC with a Qiagen kit on a QIAcube, with processing performed in batches of 12 samples. The immunoSEQ hsTCRB v3.0 assay was used at survey level resolution to sequence the TRB variable region. A depth of roughly 40,000-50,000 T-cell genomes per sample was targeted for TRB sequencing. TRB libraries were pooled and sequenced on an Illumina MiSeq using a v3 150-cycle kit. Regarding the original processing steps: Repertoire analysis was run in R within a reproducible Nextflow workflow that covered QC, data transformation and analysis. LymphoSeq2, an R package for exploring AIRR-Seq data, was used to implement the custom analyses. After excluding a few samples that yielded fewer than 5000 total TRB sequences, under 200 HIV repertoires remained for analysis. Of the roughly 190 retained HIV repertoires, 59 were collected before and under 150 after ART initiation. Repertoires were downsampled to 5000 TRB nucleotide sequences, and summary statistics were averaged over 100 downsampling iterations. Only TRB sequences with CDR3 regions of at least seven amino acids were retained for analysis. A Shannon entropy-derived clonality score and the Gini coefficient were used to measure diversity. In repertoire networks, the top 5000 CDR3 amino acid sequences were linked whenever an edit distance of one separated two sequences. GLIPH2 predicted antigen specificity groups and MHC restriction for TRB CDR3 amino acid sequences. To flag known associations with CMV, EBV, HIV or tissue antigens, CDR3 amino acid sequences were compared against VDJdb and McPAS-TCR. Pre-ART, post-ART and control groups were compared with Wilcoxon signed-rank tests and Holm-Bonferroni correction. This is the immuneACCESS table as TCRdb keeps it, with only in-frame sequences that have V and J called. A part of the clones is gone; compared with another copy, unresolved V genes explain less than half, and the rest is unexplained. That table furnishes V, J and clone size, whereas the DNA furnished D and trimming. Here the sample has 20,000 to 30,000 clones; 79% occur a single time. The ten largest clones take up about 9.1% of the sample.

With respect to this clone: It lacks a known antigen. Base qualities are not at hand, and no much larger clone is one base apart.

What the work shows at the level of the full study, not this receptor alone: Compared with controls, HIV repertoires had narrower CDR3 length ranges, and the network structure pointed to an antigen-experienced repertoire that shifted only slightly toward naive after ART. Starting ART was linked to a significant rise in TRB diversity, yet even with long-term ART the diversity remained significantly lower than in transplant donor controls. The samples span the years 2004 to 2017, and the ART regimens used may be less effective than current regimens. Because PBMC availability was limited, only the TCR beta chain was sequenced, with no alpha chain pairing. Because pre-ART samples had limited cell numbers, profiling was done on unsorted PBMC rather than on sorted CD4+ and CD8+ T cells. Expanded TRB clones identified before ART initiation dominated the repertoire across all time points, though the dominance fluctuated and decreased in many PLHIV after ART. No data were available on ART adherence, viral resistance or therapy changes, limiting inferences about post-ART repertoire changes.

The CDR3 holds 15 amino acids from the cysteine to the phenylalanine. CDR3 DNA is the only sequence kept; it has 45 bases, read in frame from the first base. Reading the germline V gene (reference sequence) gives CDR1 LNHDA and CDR2 SQIVND. From V the trimming removes 3 bases and from J it removes 6 bases, while the gene matches leave 4 bases of the junction unaccounted for. The material sequenced was unsorted PBMCs, taken 1.2 years after starting antiretroviral therapy. The chain joins TRBV19 to TRBJ2-1, with 11 central nucleotides matching TRBD2. The clonotype comes from a woman between 35 and 50 years old with HIV. The sequence in DNA is TGTGCCAGTAGTATTTGGCTAGCGGGAGGCAATGAGCAGTTCTTC. It specifies CASSIWLAGGNEQFF.